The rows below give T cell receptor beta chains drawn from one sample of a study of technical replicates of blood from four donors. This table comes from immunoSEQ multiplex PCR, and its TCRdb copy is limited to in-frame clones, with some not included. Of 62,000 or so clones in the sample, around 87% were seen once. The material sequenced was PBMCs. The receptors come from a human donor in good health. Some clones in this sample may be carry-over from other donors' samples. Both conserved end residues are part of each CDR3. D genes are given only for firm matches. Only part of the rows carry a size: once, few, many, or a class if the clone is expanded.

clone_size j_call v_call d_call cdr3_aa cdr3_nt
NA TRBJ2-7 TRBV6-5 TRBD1 CASSSFRDRIYEQYF TGTGCCAGCAGTTCCTTCCGGGACAGAATTTACGAGCAGTACTTC
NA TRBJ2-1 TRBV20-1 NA CSAIERKEQFF TGCAGTGCTATTGAGCGTAAAGAGCAGTTCTTC
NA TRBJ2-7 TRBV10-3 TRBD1 CAISGQATDEQYF TGTGCCATCAGCGGACAGGCAACGGACGAGCAGTACTTC
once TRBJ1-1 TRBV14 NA CASSQSLNTEAFF TGTGCCAGCAGCCAAAGCCTGAACACTGAAGCTTTCTTT
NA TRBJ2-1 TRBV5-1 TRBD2 CASSLPGGAYNEQFF TGCGCCAGCAGCTTACCGGGGGGAGCCTACAATGAGCAGTTCTTC
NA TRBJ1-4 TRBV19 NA CASSGIAGVVEKLFF TGTGCCAGTAGTGGGATCGCAGGGGTAGTAGAAAAACTGTTTTTT
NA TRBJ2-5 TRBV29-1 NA CSVDQGGLGETQYF TGCAGCGTTGATCAGGGCGGTCTGGGAGAGACCCAGTACTTC
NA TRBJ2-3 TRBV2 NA CASSPTRDTQYF TGTGCCAGCAGCCCAACTAGGGATACGCAGTATTTT
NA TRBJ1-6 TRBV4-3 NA CASSQDWETGYNSPLHF TGCGCCAGCAGCCAAGATTGGGAGACAGGCTATAATTCACCCCTCCACTTT
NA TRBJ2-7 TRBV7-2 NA CASSFYLSSYEQYF TGTGCCAGCAGCTTTTATCTTAGCTCCTACGAGCAGTACTTC
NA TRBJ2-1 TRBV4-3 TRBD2 CASSPFTGTSGYNEQFF TGCGCCAGCAGCCCATTCACCGGGACTAGCGGGTACAATGAGCAGTTCTTC
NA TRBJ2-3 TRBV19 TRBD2 CASSMGAGGPTDTQYF TGTGCCAGTAGTATGGGAGCGGGAGGGCCAACAGATACGCAGTATTTT
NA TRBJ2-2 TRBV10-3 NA CATQRYSDTGELFF TGTGCCACCCAACGGTACTCCGACACCGGGGAGCTGTTTTTT
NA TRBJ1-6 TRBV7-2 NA CASSFEGSYNSPLHF TGTGCCAGCAGCTTCGAGGGCTCCTATAATTCACCCCTCCACTTT
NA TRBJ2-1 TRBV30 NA CAWSVGYGGYNEQFF TGTGCCTGGAGTGTGGGCTACGGTGGATACAATGAGCAGTTCTTC
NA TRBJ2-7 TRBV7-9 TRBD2 CASSQTSGLASYEQYF TGTGCCAGCAGCCAAACTAGCGGACTTGCCTCCTACGAGCAGTACTTC
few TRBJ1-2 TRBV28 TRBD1 CASSLGQADGYTF TGTGCCAGCAGTTTAGGACAGGCCGATGGCTACACCTTC
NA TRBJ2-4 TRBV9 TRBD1 CASSVDLGQGKNIQYF TGTGCCAGCAGCGTCGACCTGGGACAGGGGAAAAACATTCAGTACTTC
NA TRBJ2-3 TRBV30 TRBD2 CAWSVPPSGMWYF TGTGCCTGGAGTGTACCGCCTAGCGGGATGTGGTATTTT
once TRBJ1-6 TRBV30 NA CAYQQGYNSPLHF TGTGCTTACCAACAGGGCTATAATTCACCCCTCCACTTT
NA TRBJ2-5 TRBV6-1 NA CASSEVAEAWTQYF TGTGCCAGCAGTGAGGTTGCGGAAGCTTGGACCCAGTACTTC
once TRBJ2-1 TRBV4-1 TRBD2 CASSQPPLLAGKQNEQFF TGCGCCAGCAGCCAACCTCCCTTACTAGCGGGGAAACAAAATGAGCAGTTCTTC
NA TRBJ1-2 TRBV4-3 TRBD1 CASSLNRGMTNYGYTF TGCGCCAGCAGCCTAAACAGGGGAATGACTAACTATGGCTACACCTTC
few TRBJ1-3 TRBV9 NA CASSVVTGAGNTIYF TGTGCCAGCAGCGTAGTGACCGGGGCTGGAAACACCATATATTTT
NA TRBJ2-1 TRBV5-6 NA CASSLGRTPSEFF TGTGCCAGCAGCTTGGGACGGACACCGTCGGAGTTCTTC